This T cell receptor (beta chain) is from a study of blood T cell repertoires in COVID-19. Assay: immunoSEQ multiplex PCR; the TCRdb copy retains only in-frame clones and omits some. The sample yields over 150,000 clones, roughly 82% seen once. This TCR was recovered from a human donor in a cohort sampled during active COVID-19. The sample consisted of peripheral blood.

Here the CDR3 DNA reads TGCGCCAGCAGCCGGACTAGCGGCCGAACTCACAATGAGCAGTTCTTC. This sequence encodes CASSRTSGRTHNEQFF. The V call is TRBV4-1, the J call TRBJ2-1; 10 bases are a match to TRBD2. The germline CDR1 and CDR2 sequences are MGHRA and YSYEKL. Trimming at V came to 4 bases and at J to 5 bases, leaving 8 bases not matched to a gene. This CDR3 has 16 residues.